This TCR beta chain was retrieved from a study of blood T cell repertoires in COVID-19. Study-wide background: The origin of the acute and convalescent COVID-19 samples was the United States, Italy and Spain. Sources were T cells, B-cell-depleted T cells, or PBMCs; the material itself was cDNA or gDNA.

The germline CDR1 and CDR2 sequences are KGHDR and SFDVKD. Deletions cut 3 bases from V and 2 bases from J, with 10 bases between. This CDR3 is 15 amino acids long. Per the authors' pipeline: Nucleated cell counts were estimated from reference gene primer amplification. This table comes from immunoSEQ multiplex PCR, and its TCRdb copy is limited to in-frame clones, with some not included. The D gene and trimming were derived from the DNA, and the V and J assignments and clone size from that table. This sample yields approximately 230,000 clones, of which about 90% are seen a single time; about 3% belongs to the top ten.

This clonotype was obtained from a man between 18 and 29 years old with active or convalescent COVID-19. Material for sequencing was peripheral blood. The chain links TRBV24-1 to TRBJ2-1; tentative D call: TRBD2 (6 bases). CDR3 in amino acids: CATSDIADTYNEQFF. CDR3 nucleotides: TGTGCCACCAGTGATATAGCGGACACCTACAATGAGCAGTTCTTC.